Below, 22 T cell receptor beta chains from the same sample are listed, as sequenced in a study of radiotherapy plus CTLA-4 blockade in lung cancer. TCRdb's table, derived via immunoSEQ multiplex PCR, lists solely in-frame clones and lacks some. The sample yields around 80,000 clones, about 80% seen once. The input for sequencing was peripheral blood, taken from a patient treated with radiotherapy plus ipilimumab. The receptors originated from a human donor with non-small cell lung cancer who had stable disease on radiotherapy plus ipilimumab.

The chain joins TRBV5-5 to TRBJ1-1; D gene unclear. Germline CDR1 SGHKS, CDR2 YYEKEE (reference sequence). The CDR3 loop spans 15 amino acids. Trimming took 1 base from V and 1 from J, leaving 11 bases between them. CDR3 in DNA: TGTGCCAGCAGCTTGTGGTTAGGCACGAACACTGAAGCTTTCTTT. Translating gives CASSLWLGTNTEAFF.

The table lists this clone with a count of one. The V call is TRBV5-4, the J call TRBJ2-6; D is uncertain. This CDR3 has 13 residues. V lost 4 bases and J lost 2, with 4 bases in between. CDR1 is SGHNT and CDR2 is YYREEE in the germline V gene (reference sequence). The CDR3 sequence is CASSPTGANVLTF. CDR3 nucleotides: TGTGCCAGCAGCCCCACTGGGGCCAACGTCCTGACTTTC.

This clone was recorded once. J is TRBJ1-6 and V is TRBV6-1; D uncertain. V lost 2 bases and J lost 9, with 11 bases in between. Germline-derived CDR1 and CDR2 are MNHNS and SASEGT. CDR3 size: 14 residues. As DNA, the CDR3 is TGTGCCAGCAGTGAATTGTCAACTGGTTCACCCCTCCACTTT. Its translation: CASSELSTGSPLHF.

V is TRBV6-6 and J is TRBJ2-2; D perhaps matches TRBD1 (7 bases). The CDR3 is 15 residues long. V gave up 8 bases and J gave up 5 bases, with 18 bases separating them. Looked up from germline, CDR1 is MNHNY and CDR2 is SVGAGI (reference sequence). The CDR3 coding sequence is TGTGCCAGCGGGTACAGGGGAGGAGGGACCGGGGAGCTGTTTTTT. This sequence encodes CASGYRGGGTGELFF.

The chain uses TRBV6-5 and TRBJ1-5; the D gene is possibly TRBD1 (5 bases). With 6 bases removed from V and 7 bases from J, the gap between germline ends came to 16 bases. The CDR3 is 14 amino acids. Germline-derived CDR1 and CDR2 are MNHEY and SVGAGI. The CDR3 is CASRAVGTSQPQHF. Written as DNA, the CDR3 is TGTGCCAGCAGGGCCGTTGGGACCTCACAGCCCCAGCATTTT.

The chain links TRBV9 to TRBJ2-3, with D perhaps being TRBD1 or TRBD2 (5 bases each). CDR3 size: 16 residues. Trimming left V 4 bases short and J 5 bases short, with 20 bases between. CDR1 is SGDLS, CDR2 YYNGEE, per germline. The CDR3 region is CASSQEMGRPEDTQYF. The CDR3 nucleotides are TGTGCCAGCAGCCAAGAGATGGGACGGCCAGAAGATACGCAGTATTTT.

This chain joins TRBV6-4 and TRBJ1-1; TRBD1 might be the D (5 bases). The CDR3 consists of 13 residues. From germline, CDR1 is MRHNA and CDR2 SNTAGT. Trimming shortened V by 8 bases and J by 10 bases, and 20 bases separated the two germline ends. The CDR3 DNA reads TGTGCCAGCTCTCGGGACCTGGGGCTATCAGCTTTCTTT. This codes for CASSRDLGLSAFF.

The chain is built from TRBV27 and TRBJ2-2; tentative D call: TRBD2 (6 bases). This CDR3 is 17 amino acids long. Trimming left V 0 bases short and J 4 bases short, with 15 bases between. Germline lookup yields CDR1 MNHEY and CDR2 SMNVEV (reference sequence). Here the CDR3 DNA reads TGTGCCAGCAGTTTATCAAGGAGGGCAGTAGGCACCGGGGAGCTGTTTTTT. Encoded protein: CASSLSRRAVGTGELFF.

The rearrangement links TRBV7-9 to TRBJ2-2; D gene uncertain. The CDR3 sequence is 16 residues long. The V and J ends lost 4 bases and 0 bases respectively, with 12 bases between them. Germline values: CDR1 SEHNR, CDR2 FQNEAQ (reference sequence). CDR3 amino acids: CASSSRTDANTGELFF. The CDR3 DNA sequence: TGTGCCAGCAGCTCCCGGACGGACGCGAACACCGGGGAGCTGTTTTTT. The entire variable domain, with the rest obtained from reference TRBV7-9 and TRBJ2-2, is as follows: DTGVSQNPRHKITKRGQNVTFRCDPISEHNRLYWYRQTLGQGPEFLTYFQNEAQLEKSRLLSDRFSAERPKGSFSTLEIQRTEQGDSAMYLCASSSRTDANTGELFFGEGSRLTVL.

The V gene is TRBV2, the J gene TRBJ1-1, with 7 bases fitting TRBD1. Looked up from germline, CDR1 is SNHLY and CDR2 is FYNNEI. The CDR3 has 14 amino acids. The trim removed 7 bases at V and 2 bases at J, leaving 7 bases unmatched. CDR3 region: CASTRTGPNTEAFF. The CDR3 region has the DNA TGTGCCAGCACTCGGACAGGCCCAAACACTGAAGCTTTCTTT. Combining the CDR3 with reference TRBV2 and TRBJ1-1 gives the whole variable domain EPEVTQTPSHQVTQMGQEVILRCVPISNHLYFYWYRQILGQKVEFLVSFYNNEISEKSEIFDDQFSVERPDGSNFTLKIRSTKLEDSAMYFCASTRTGPNTEAFFGQGTRLTVV.

The chain employs TRBV5-6 and TRBJ1-1; a possible D gene is TRBD1 (5 bases). The CDR3 extends over 14 amino acids. Per germline, CDR1 SGHDT and CDR2 YYEEEE. V lost 4 bases and J lost 2, with 12 bases in between. CDR3 nucleotide sequence: TGTGCCAGCAGCACCGACAGAATCAACACTGAAGCTTTCTTT. Protein product: CASSTDRINTEAFF.

This sequence joins TRBV28 and TRBJ1-1; D is perhaps TRBD1 (5 bases). V lost 3 bases, J lost 4 bases, and 9 bases lay in between. The CDR3 is made up of 13 amino acids. CDR1 MDHEN and CDR2 SYDVKM come from the germline V gene. The CDR3 is CASSLMGGTEAFF. The CDR3 DNA reads TGTGCCAGCAGTTTGATGGGGGGCACTGAAGCTTTCTTT.

The J gene is TRBJ2-3, the V gene TRBV9, with 14 nucleotides matching TRBD2. Germline V gene sequence: CDR1 SGDLS, CDR2 YYNGEE. Losses at the gene ends were 0 bases for V and 4 bases for J; bases not matched to a gene: 1. The CDR3 totals 16 residues. DNA for the CDR3: TGTGCCAGCAGCGTAGTGGGACTAGCGGGAGCAGATACGCAGTATTTT. It translates to CASSVVGLAGADTQYF.

The rearrangement uses TRBV4-1 and TRBJ2-7, with 7 bases that match TRBD1. CDR3 size: 15 residues. Germline V gives CDR1 MGHRA, CDR2 YSYEKL. V was clipped by 4 bases and J by 4 bases; unmatched bases: 10. CDR3 residues: CASSLAPGQQYEQYF. CDR3 bases: TGCGCCAGCAGCCTTGCTCCGGGACAGCAGTACGAGCAGTACTTC.

A single count supports this clone. The chain is built from TRBV6-6 and TRBJ2-7; TRBD2 aligns across 10 bases. V was clipped by 4 bases and J by 5 bases; unmatched bases: 8. This CDR3 has 15 residues. Per the germline V gene, CDR1 is MNHNY and CDR2 is SVGAGI (reference sequence). CDR3 sequence reads: CASSSQREGRNEQYF. Here the CDR3 DNA reads TGTGCCAGCAGTTCTCAGCGGGAGGGCCGGAACGAGCAGTACTTC.

The chain couples TRBV5-4 to TRBJ2-3, with TRBD2 matching over 10 bases. The length of the CDR3 is 18 residues. The germline V gene has CDR1 SGHNT and CDR2 YYREEE (reference sequence). Losses at the gene ends were 2 bases for V and 0 bases for J; bases not matched to a gene: 9. CDR3 coding DNA: TGTGCCAGCAGCTTAGCGGGAGGGAAACCCACTAGCACAGATACGCAGTATTTT. This sequence encodes CASSLAGGKPTSTDTQYF.

V gene TRBV2 combines with J gene TRBJ1-2; 8 nucleotides line up with TRBD1. In germline, CDR1 is SNHLY, CDR2 FYNNEI. V shed 4 bases and J 3 bases; nucleotides not matched to a gene: 4. This CDR3 contains 14 residues. The chain's CDR3 is CASSAGQAHYGYTF. The CDR3 DNA is TGTGCCAGCAGTGCGGGACAGGCGCACTATGGCTACACCTTC.

The chain combines TRBV27 with TRBJ1-5; the D gene is possibly TRBD1 (6 bases). Germline CDR1 is MNHEY and CDR2 is SMNVEV (reference sequence). The CDR3 totals 17 residues. V was clipped by 0 bases and J by 5 bases, with 17 bases between them. Written as DNA, the CDR3 is TGTGCCAGCAGTTTATCTCGGAGGGCAGGGGCCCATCAGCCCCAGCATTTT. Amino acid sequence: CASSLSRRAGAHQPQHF.

CDR3: CASSPQPRDRFNSPLHF. The CDR3 DNA sequence: TGTGCCAGCAGCCCCCAACCCCGGGACCGATTTAATTCACCCCTCCACTTT. The rearrangement uses TRBV7-3 and TRBJ1-6; the D gene is possibly TRBD1 (5 bases). V was cut by 5 bases and J by 6 bases, with 20 bases left in between. This CDR3 comprises 17 residues. From germline, CDR1 is SGHTA and CDR2 FQGTGA.

This sequence joins TRBV28 and TRBJ1-4, with a possible D match to TRBD1 (5 bases). The CDR3 has 12 residues. Germline CDR1 MDHEN, CDR2 SYDVKM. The germline V and J ends were trimmed by 6 bases and 7 bases, with 9 bases remaining between them. CDR3 loop: CASRRGREKLFF. As DNA, the CDR3 is TGTGCCAGCAGAAGGGGACGTGAAAAACTGTTTTTT.

The rearrangement joins TRBV6-6 to TRBJ1-1; D gene ambiguous. The CDR3 has 9 amino acids. Trimming took 5 bases from V and 12 from J, leaving 7 bases between them. The germline V gene has CDR1 MNHNY and CDR2 SVGAGI (reference sequence). The DNA of the CDR3 is TGTGCCAGCAGTCCAAGGACTTTCTTT. It encodes CASSPRTFF.

The chain joins TRBV2 to TRBJ1-2; D might be TRBD1 (6 bases). The CDR3 totals 14 residues. V was pared by 3 bases and J by 4 bases, with 12 bases between. Germline V gives CDR1 SNHLY, CDR2 FYNNEI. Written as DNA, the CDR3 is TGTGCCAGCAGTGACGCAGGGGCCCTCTATGGCTACACCTTC. This sequence encodes CASSDAGALYGYTF.